Below, 21 T cell receptor beta chains from the same sample are listed, as sequenced in a study of spatial heterogeneity in lung cancer. Time point of the sample: sample taken at primary tumor resection. The authors sequenced whole RNA from tumor, nontumor lung or frozen PBMC without sorting. TCRdb called the 5' RACE reads again in MiXCR, with one record for every CDR3 protein. The sample has more than 6,500 distinct CDR3 sequences, roughly 3.7% seen once; the top ten hold 20% to 30%. Sequenced material: normal lung tissue next to the tumor, taken at surgery. The receptors shown here come from a female donor with early-stage non-small cell lung cancer.

This clonotype is classed as medium-sized (0.01 to 0.1%). With the library built for alpha chains, this beta chain is off target and its frequency is not meaningful. For the CDR3, the DNA is TGTGCCAGCAGTTATCTGGGCCGGGAGACCCAGTACTTC. Residues: CASSYLGRETQYF. This chain uses TRBV6-5 with TRBJ2-5; D is undetermined. The CDR3 is 13 residues long. Between the trimmed V and J ends, which lost 3 bases and 5 bases, there was a span of 10 bases. Germline loops: CDR1 MNHEY, CDR2 SVGAGI.

This clonotype is judged medium-sized. Found in a library prepared for alpha chains, this beta chain is an off-target read, and its abundance has little meaning. The rearrangement links TRBV6-5 to TRBJ1-1, with 7 bases lining up with TRBD1. The CDR3 runs 15 residues. Trimming took 0 bases from V and 4 from J; bases not matched to a gene: 5. Germline V gene sequence: CDR1 MNHEY, CDR2 SVGAGI. CDR3 bases: TGTGCCAGCAGTTACTCGAGACAGGGTGGCACTGAAGCTTTCTTT. This encodes CASSYSRQGGTEAFF.

This clonotype was found many times. For a library built for alpha chains, this beta chain is a stray read; little rests on its size. V and J are TRBV4-3 and TRBJ1-4, with D possibly being TRBD1 (6 bases). Germline V gene sequence: CDR1 LGHNA, CDR2 YSLEER. Between the trimmed V and J ends, which lost 2 bases and 7 bases, there was a span of 8 bases. The CDR3 is 13 amino acids. The CDR3 region has the DNA TGCGCCAGCAGCCAACGGGGGGCTGAAAAACTGTTTTTT. It codes for CASSQRGAEKLFF.

This clonotype ranks as medium-sized (0.01 to 0.1%). This beta chain is a stray sequence in a library constructed for alpha chains; its clone size is not meaningful. The chain links TRBV30 to TRBJ2-3; 9 bases fit TRBD2. V was clipped by 8 bases and J by 2 bases; unmatched bases: 8. Germline CDR1 and CDR2: GTSNPN and SVGIG (reference sequence). The CDR3 covers 14 residues. The CDR3 nucleotides are TGTGCCCACCAGCTAGCGGGAAACACAGATACGCAGTATTTT. This encodes CAHQLAGNTDTQYF.

This clonotype came up many times. The library was built for alpha chains, so this beta chain is an off-target read and its size means little. V usage is TRBV2 and J usage is TRBJ2-2, with TRBD1 matching 8 bases. Germline V CDR1 and CDR2: SNHLY, FYNNEI. J gave up 0 bases and V 5 bases, and 5 bases lay outside the gene matches. The CDR3 totals 16 residues. The CDR3 DNA reads TGTGCCAGCAGTCCCAGGACAGGGACGAACACCGGGGAGCTGTTTTTT. Encoded protein: CASSPRTGTNTGELFF.

This clonotype was observed at least ten times. Within a library made for alpha chains, this beta chain is off target, and its count is uninformative. V and J are TRBV28 and TRBJ1-1; perhaps TRBD1 as D (6 bases). Trimming pared 3 bases from V and 3 bases from J, leaving 11 bases between. The CDR3 runs 14 residues. The germline gives CDR1 MDHEN, CDR2 SYDVKM. CDR3 bases: TGTGCCAGCAGTTTTATGAACAGGGACACTGAAGCTTTCTTT. Translating gives CASSFMNRDTEAFF.

This clonotype showed up many times. Within a library made for alpha chains, this beta chain is off target, and its count is uninformative. J is TRBJ2-3 and V is TRBV29-1; no definite D call. The length of the CDR3 is 16 residues. Germline loops: CDR1 SQVTM, CDR2 ANQGSEA. V lost 0 bases to trimming and J lost 1 base, with 14 bases between them. The CDR3 loop is CSVEDRWRDGTDTQYF. The CDR3 coding sequence is TGCAGCGTTGAAGATCGTTGGAGAGACGGCACAGATACGCAGTATTTT.

This clonotype is labeled as medium-sized. The junction departs from the called germline gene at one end, perhaps through a read error. This beta chain came through as a stray read in a library set up for alpha chains, and its size says little. The CDR3 region is CASSVDLDLGMNAEAFF. The CDR3 region has the DNA TGTGCCAGCAGCGTAGACCTTGACCTAGGTATGAACGCTGAAGCTTTCTTT. This chain connects TRBV9 to TRBJ1-1; D gene uncertain. CDR3 length: 17 amino acids. Germline assignment: CDR1 SGDLS and CDR2 YYNGEE.

This clonotype was recorded many times. A library made for alpha chains picked up this beta chain off target, so its size means little. The chain carries TRBV7-6 and TRBJ2-5; TRBD2 aligns across 11 bases. Germline CDR1 and CDR2: SGHVS and FNYEAQ. J gave up 2 bases and V 5 bases, and 7 bases lay outside the gene matches. CDR3 length equals 16 residues. The CDR3 region is CASSRHGTSGQETQYF. CDR3 coding DNA: TGTGCCAGCAGCAGGCATGGGACTAGCGGTCAAGAGACCCAGTACTTC.

This clonotype is judged medium-sized. Within a library made for alpha chains, this beta chain is off target, and its count is uninformative. The rearrangement joins TRBV5-1 to TRBJ1-5; perhaps TRBD1 as D (5 bases). From germline, CDR1 is SGHRS and CDR2 YFSETQ. The germline V and J ends were trimmed by 0 bases and 3 bases, with 7 bases remaining between them. The CDR3 contains 14 residues. CDR3 loop: CASSLGQNNQPQHF. The DNA for the CDR3 is TGCGCCAGCAGCTTGGGACAGAACAATCAGCCCCAGCATTTT. The full variable domain, rest sourced from reference TRBV5-1 and TRBJ1-5, is KAGVTQTPRYLIKTRGQQVTLSCSPISGHRSVSWYQQTPGQGLQFLFEYFSETQRNKGNFPGRFSGRQFSNSRSEMNVSTLELGDSALYLCASSLGQNNQPQHFGDGTRLSIL.

This clonotype was observed at least ten times. Because this beta chain is a stray read in a library intended to capture alpha chains, its abundance should not be given much weight. This chain connects TRBV5-1 to TRBJ2-1; TRBD1 might be the D (6 bases). The CDR3 is made up of 15 amino acids. Germline V lookup: CDR1 SGHRS, CDR2 YFSETQ. Trimming took off 1 base at V and 5 bases at J, with 13 bases between the two ends. CDR3 nucleotides: TGCGCCAGCAGCTTGCGGCAGGGGATCAACAATGAGCAGTTCTTC. Its protein product is CASSLRQGINNEQFF.

There are many counts of this clonotype. This beta chain was picked up by a library intended for alpha chains and is off target, so its count carries little meaning. J is TRBJ2-7 and V is TRBV27; D is possibly TRBD2 (5 bases). The CDR3 has 13 residues. Trimming took off 3 bases at V and 5 bases at J, with 11 bases between the two ends. In germline, CDR1 is MNHEY, CDR2 SMNVEV (reference sequence). CDR3 nucleotides: TGTGCCAGCAGTTTTGGGAGTAGGGACGAGCAGTACTTC. Residues: CASSFGSRDEQYF.

This clonotype is termed medium-sized. This beta chain is an off-target read within a library intended for alpha chains, so its frequency means little. The chain couples TRBV5-6 to TRBJ2-7, with D unresolved. Germline CDR1 reads SGHDT; CDR2 reads YYEEEE. The CDR3 has 12 amino acids. V lost 0 bases and J lost 4, with 5 bases in between. CDR3 amino acids: CASSLEGYEQYF. The CDR3 DNA reads as TGTGCCAGCAGCTTGGAGGGTTACGAGCAGTACTTC.

This clonotype was counted between two and nine times. In a library made to pick up alpha chains, this beta chain is a stray read with a size that means little. V usage is TRBV5-1 and J usage is TRBJ2-1; 7 positions match TRBD2. Trimming removed 5 bases from V and 0 bases from J; junction bases left unmatched: 5. CDR3 size: 15 residues. Germline loops: CDR1 SGHRS, CDR2 YFSETQ. The CDR3 DNA reads as TGCGCCAGCAGATTAGCGGGCGGCTCCTACAATGAGCAGTTCTTC. It specifies CASRLAGGSYNEQFF. The full variable domain, rest sourced from reference TRBV5-1 and TRBJ2-1, is KAGVTQTPRYLIKTRGQQVTLSCSPISGHRSVSWYQQTPGQGLQFLFEYFSETQRNKGNFPGRFSGRQFSNSRSEMNVSTLELGDSALYLCASRLAGGSYNEQFFGPGTRLTVL.

By frequency in the sample, this clonotype is medium-sized (0.01 to 0.1%). This beta chain is a stray read from a library made for alpha chains; its abundance is not meaningful. The chain couples TRBV7-2 to TRBJ2-1; possibly TRBD1 for D (5 bases). The ends were cut back, 6 bases at V and 9 bases at J, with 9 bases in the middle. The V gene's germline CDR1 is SGHTA and CDR2 FQGNSA. This CDR3 contains 11 residues. The DNA of the CDR3 is TGTGCCAGCAGTCAGGGTGGTGAGCAGTTCTTC. Amino acids: CASSQGGEQFF.

By share of the sample, this clonotype is medium-sized. For a library built for alpha chains, this beta chain is a stray read; little rests on its size. This rearrangement joins TRBV5-1 to TRBJ1-2; 10 positions match TRBD1. This CDR3 has 15 residues. V lost 2 bases and J lost 4; bases outside the gene matches: 5. Germline assignment: CDR1 SGHRS and CDR2 YFSETQ. This chain's CDR3 is CASSFGTGATYGYTF. The CDR3 bases are TGCGCCAGCAGCTTCGGGACAGGGGCGACCTATGGCTACACCTTC. Variable domain in full (rest from reference TRBV5-1 and TRBJ1-2): KAGVTQTPRYLIKTRGQQVTLSCSPISGHRSVSWYQQTPGQGLQFLFEYFSETQRNKGNFPGRFSGRQFSNSRSEMNVSTLELGDSALYLCASSFGTGATYGYTFGSGTRLTVV.

In this sample, this clonotype turned up many times. This beta chain appears as a stray read in a library generated for alpha chains; its size is not informative. V is TRBV5-1 and J is TRBJ1-1, with D perhaps TRBD1 (5 bases). With 1 base removed from V and 4 bases from J, the gap between germline ends came to 11 bases. This CDR3 spans 14 amino acids. The germline CDR1 and CDR2 sequences are SGHRS and YFSETQ. The CDR3 reads CASSLSAGSTEAFF. CDR3 bases: TGCGCCAGCAGCTTGTCCGCAGGGAGCACTGAAGCTTTCTTT.

This clonotype has at least ten counts. Since it is a stray read in a library aimed at alpha chains, this beta chain has a size that is not meaningful. The V and J genes are TRBV24-1 and TRBJ2-7, with TRBD1 matching 11 bases. Trimming removed 4 bases from V and 7 bases from J; junction bases left unmatched: 5. CDR1 and CDR2 from the germline V gene are KGHDR and SFDVKD. CDR3 length equals 14 residues. The CDR3 DNA reads as TGTGCCACCAGTGACCCGGGACAGGGGGGAGAGCAGTACTTC. It translates to CATSDPGQGGEQYF.

In this sample, this clonotype turned up many times. One end of the junction varies from germline; a read error may be responsible. Found in a library prepared for alpha chains, this beta chain is an off-target read, and its abundance has little meaning. This rearrangement joins TRBV11-2 to TRBJ1-1; the D gene is possibly TRBD1 (6 bases). Germline CDR1 reads SGHAT; CDR2 reads FQNNGV. The CDR3 covers 17 residues. CDR3 sequence: CASSLRYGWGANAEAFF. In DNA, the CDR3 is TGTGCCAGCAGCCTGCGGTACGGCTGGGGGGCGAACGCTGAAGCTTTCTTT.

By sample share, this clonotype is medium-sized. In a library made to pick up alpha chains, this beta chain is a stray read with a size that means little. This chain links TRBV5-4 with TRBJ1-4; 12 bases are a match to TRBD1. V shed 3 bases, J shed 8 bases, and the junction held 14 bases outside the gene matches. The CDR3 covers 18 residues. The germline V gene has CDR1 SGHNT and CDR2 YYREEE (reference sequence). The CDR3: CASSSHRDRGLSEEKLFF. The CDR3 DNA reads TGTGCCAGCAGCTCTCACCGGGACAGGGGGCTCTCGGAAGAAAAACTGTTTTTT.

This clonotype has a count of ten or more. Found in a library prepared for alpha chains, this beta chain is an off-target read, and its abundance has little meaning. The J gene is TRBJ2-7, the V gene TRBV5-4, with 9 nucleotides matching TRBD1. Germline V gene lookup returns CDR1 SGHNT and CDR2 YYREEE (reference sequence). The CDR3 length is 15 residues. Trimming cost V 4 bases and J 1 base; bases outside gene matches: 6. The CDR3 region has the DNA TGTGCCAGCAGCCACGGACAGGGGTGGTCCTACGAGCAGTACTTC. This gives the protein CASSHGQGWSYEQYF.